This T cell receptor (beta chain) appears in the sequencing data of a study of T cells in localized non-small cell lung cancer. Study outcomes and limitations: Across samples, adjacent lung featured a median roughly 62 of the top 100 tumor clones. Peak T cell clonality was found in uninvolved adjacent lung, exceeding tumor.

The V and J ends lost 7 bases and 3 bases respectively, with 13 bases between them. Germline CDR1 is MNHNY and CDR2 is SVGAGI (reference sequence). The CDR3 consists of 15 residues. Sequencing was performed with immunoSEQ multiplex PCR; in TCRdb, only in-frame clones are kept and a portion is missing. The data show approximately 11,000 clones, over 65% seen once. As to this clone: Its antigen is not identified.

The sequence was collected from a male donor aged 60 or older with stage I lung adenocarcinoma. The material was peripheral blood, obtained before any cancer treatment. This chain uses TRBV6-6 with TRBJ1-6, with D possibly being TRBD1 (6 bases). CDR3 sequence (DNA): TGTGCCAGCAACCGTAAGGGGGGCTATAATTCACCCCTCCACTTT. This translates into CASNRKGGYNSPLHF.